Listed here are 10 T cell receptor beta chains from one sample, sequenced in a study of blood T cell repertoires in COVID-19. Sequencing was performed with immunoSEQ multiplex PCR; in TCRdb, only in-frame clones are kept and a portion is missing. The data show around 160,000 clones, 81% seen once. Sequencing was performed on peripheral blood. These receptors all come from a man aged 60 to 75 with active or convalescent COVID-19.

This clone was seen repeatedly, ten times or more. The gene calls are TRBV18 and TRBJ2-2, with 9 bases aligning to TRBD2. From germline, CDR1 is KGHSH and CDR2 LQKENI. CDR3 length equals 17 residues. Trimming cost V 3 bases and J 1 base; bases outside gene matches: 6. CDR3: CASSPPGLARNTGELFF. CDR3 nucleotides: TGTGCCAGCTCACCTCCCGGACTAGCGAGGAACACCGGGGAGCTGTTTTTT. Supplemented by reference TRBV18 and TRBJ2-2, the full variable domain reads NAGVMQNPRHLVRRRGQEARLRCSPMKGHSHVYWYRQLPEEGLKFMVYLQKENIIDESGMPKERFSAEFPKEGPSILRIQQVVRGDSAAYFCASSPPGLARNTGELFFGEGSRLTVL.

The CDR3 spells CASSNGQPYNSPLHF. In DNA, the CDR3 is TGTGCCAGTAGCAATGGACAGCCCTATAATTCACCCCTCCACTTT. The V and J genes are TRBV19 and TRBJ1-6; D perhaps matches TRBD1 (6 bases). The CDR3 runs to 15 residues. Germline lookup yields CDR1 LNHDA and CDR2 SQIVND (reference sequence). The V and J ends lost 6 bases and 2 bases respectively, with 11 bases between them. Full variable domain (outside the CDR3, taken from reference TRBV19 and TRBJ1-6): DGGITQSPKYLFRKEGQNVTLSCEQNLNHDAMYWYRQDPGQGLRLIYYSQIVNDFQKGDIAEGYSVSREKKESFPLTVTSAQKNPTAFYLCASSNGQPYNSPLHFGNGTRLTVT.

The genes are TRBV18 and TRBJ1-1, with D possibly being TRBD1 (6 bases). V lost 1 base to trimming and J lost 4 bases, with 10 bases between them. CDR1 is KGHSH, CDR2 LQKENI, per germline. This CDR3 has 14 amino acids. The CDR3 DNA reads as TGTGCCAGCTCACCACAGGGGACAAGCACTGAAGCTTTCTTT. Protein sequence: CASSPQGTSTEAFF.

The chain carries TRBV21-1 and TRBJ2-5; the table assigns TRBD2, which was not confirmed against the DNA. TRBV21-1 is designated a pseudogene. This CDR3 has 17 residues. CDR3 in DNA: TGTGCCAGCAGCAAAAGGTGCAGGGCGGGGGTTCGGGAGACCCAGTACTTC. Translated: CASSKRCRAGVRETQYF.

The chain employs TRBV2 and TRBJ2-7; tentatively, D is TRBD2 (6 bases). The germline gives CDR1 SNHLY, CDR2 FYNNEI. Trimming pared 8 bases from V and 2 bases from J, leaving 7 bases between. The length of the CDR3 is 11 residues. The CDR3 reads CASGGAYEQYF. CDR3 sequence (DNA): TGTGCCAGCGGAGGGGCCTACGAGCAGTACTTC.

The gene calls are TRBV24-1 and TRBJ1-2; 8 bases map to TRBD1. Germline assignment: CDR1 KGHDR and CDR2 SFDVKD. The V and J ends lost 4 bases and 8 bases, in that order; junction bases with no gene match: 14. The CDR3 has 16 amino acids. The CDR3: CATSDTRGPSSGGYTF. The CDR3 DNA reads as TGTGCCACCAGTGACACCAGGGGGCCGTCAAGCGGCGGCTACACCTTC.

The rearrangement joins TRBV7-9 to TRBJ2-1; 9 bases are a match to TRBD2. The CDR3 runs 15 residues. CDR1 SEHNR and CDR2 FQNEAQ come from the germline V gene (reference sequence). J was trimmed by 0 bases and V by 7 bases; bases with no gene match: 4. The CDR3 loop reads CASISGGSSYNEQFF. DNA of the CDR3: TGTGCCAGCATCAGCGGGGGGTCCTCCTACAATGAGCAGTTCTTC.

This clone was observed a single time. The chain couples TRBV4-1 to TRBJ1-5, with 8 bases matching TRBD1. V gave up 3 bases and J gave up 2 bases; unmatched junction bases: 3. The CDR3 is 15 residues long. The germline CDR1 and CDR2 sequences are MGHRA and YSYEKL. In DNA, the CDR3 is TGCGCCAGCAGCCATGAGACAGGGGGCAATCAGCCCCAGCATTTT. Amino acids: CASSHETGGNQPQHF.

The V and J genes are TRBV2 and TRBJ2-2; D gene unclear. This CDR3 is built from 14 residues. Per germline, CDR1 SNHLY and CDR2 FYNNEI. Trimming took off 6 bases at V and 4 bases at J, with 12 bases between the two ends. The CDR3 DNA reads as TGTGCCAGCAGGGCCCGGCGGAGCACCGGGGAGCTGTTTTTT. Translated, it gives CASRARRSTGELFF.

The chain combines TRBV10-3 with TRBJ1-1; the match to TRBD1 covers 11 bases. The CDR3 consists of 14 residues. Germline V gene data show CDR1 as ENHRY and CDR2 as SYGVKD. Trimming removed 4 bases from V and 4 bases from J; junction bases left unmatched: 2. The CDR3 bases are TGTGCCATCAGTGGGGGGACAGGGGGCACTGAAGCTTTCTTT. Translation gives CAISGGTGGTEAFF.